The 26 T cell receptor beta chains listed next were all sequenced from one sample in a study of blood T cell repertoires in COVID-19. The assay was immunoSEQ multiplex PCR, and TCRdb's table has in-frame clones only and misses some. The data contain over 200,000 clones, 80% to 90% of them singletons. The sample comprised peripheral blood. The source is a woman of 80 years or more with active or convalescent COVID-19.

CDR3: CASSLAGADYGYTF. DNA of the CDR3: TGCGCCAGCAGCTTGGCCGGAGCGGACTATGGCTACACCTTC. This sequence joins TRBV5-1 and TRBJ1-2; no firm D call. Germline assignment: CDR1 SGHRS and CDR2 YFSETQ. The CDR3 extends over 14 amino acids. Trimming took 0 bases from V and 3 from J, leaving 9 bases between them. The full variable domain, with the rest looked up from reference TRBV5-1 and TRBJ1-2, is KAGVTQTPRYLIKTRGQQVTLSCSPISGHRSVSWYQQTPGQGLQFLFEYFSETQRNKGNFPGRFSGRQFSNSRSEMNVSTLELGDSALYLCASSLAGADYGYTFGSGTRLTVV.

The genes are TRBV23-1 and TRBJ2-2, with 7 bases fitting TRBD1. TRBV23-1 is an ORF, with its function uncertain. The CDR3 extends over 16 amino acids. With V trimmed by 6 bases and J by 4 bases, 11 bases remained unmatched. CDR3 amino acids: CASSLAGTECTGELFF. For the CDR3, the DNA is TGCGCCAGCAGCCTCGCCGGGACAGAATGCACCGGGGAGCTGTTTTTT.

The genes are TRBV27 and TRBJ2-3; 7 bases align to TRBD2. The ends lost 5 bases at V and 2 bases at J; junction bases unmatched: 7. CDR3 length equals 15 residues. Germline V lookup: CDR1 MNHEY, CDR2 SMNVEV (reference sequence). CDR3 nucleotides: TGTGCCAGCAGTGTAACGGGGGGACCCACAGATACGCAGTATTTT. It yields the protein CASSVTGGPTDTQYF.

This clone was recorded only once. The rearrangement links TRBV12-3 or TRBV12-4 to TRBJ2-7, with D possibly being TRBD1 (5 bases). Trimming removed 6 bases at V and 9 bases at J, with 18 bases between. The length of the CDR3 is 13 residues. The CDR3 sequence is CASSRRQRSMQYF. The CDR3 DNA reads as TGTGCCAGCAGCCGACGACAGAGAAGTATGCAGTACTTC.

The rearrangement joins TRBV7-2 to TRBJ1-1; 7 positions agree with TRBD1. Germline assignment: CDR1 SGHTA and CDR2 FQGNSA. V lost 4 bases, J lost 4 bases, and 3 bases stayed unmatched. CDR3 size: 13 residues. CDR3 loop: CASSYPGGTEAFF. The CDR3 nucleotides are TGTGCCAGCAGCTATCCAGGGGGCACTGAAGCTTTCTTT.

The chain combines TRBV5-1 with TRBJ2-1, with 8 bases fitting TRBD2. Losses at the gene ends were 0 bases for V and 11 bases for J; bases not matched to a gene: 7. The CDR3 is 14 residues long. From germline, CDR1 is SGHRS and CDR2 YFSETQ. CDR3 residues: CASSLAISGEKQFF. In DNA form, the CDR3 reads TGCGCCAGCAGCTTGGCCATTAGCGGGGAAAAGCAGTTCTTC.

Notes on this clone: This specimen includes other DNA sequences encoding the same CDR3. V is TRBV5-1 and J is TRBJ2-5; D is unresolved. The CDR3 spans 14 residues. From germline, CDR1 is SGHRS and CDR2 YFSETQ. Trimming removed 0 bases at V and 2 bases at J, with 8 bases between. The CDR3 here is CASSLGPGQETQYF. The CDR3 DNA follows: TGCGCCAGCAGCTTGGGGCCAGGTCAAGAGACCCAGTACTTC. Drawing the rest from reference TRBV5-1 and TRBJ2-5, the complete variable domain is KAGVTQTPRYLIKTRGQQVTLSCSPISGHRSVSWYQQTPGQGLQFLFEYFSETQRNKGNFPGRFSGRQFSNSRSEMNVSTLELGDSALYLCASSLGPGQETQYFGPGTRLLVL.

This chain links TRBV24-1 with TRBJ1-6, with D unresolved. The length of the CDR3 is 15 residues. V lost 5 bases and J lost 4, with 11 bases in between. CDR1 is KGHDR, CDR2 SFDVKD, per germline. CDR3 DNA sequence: TGTGCCACCAGTGCCTCTGGAGGATATAATTCACCCCTCCACTTT. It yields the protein CATSASGGYNSPLHF.

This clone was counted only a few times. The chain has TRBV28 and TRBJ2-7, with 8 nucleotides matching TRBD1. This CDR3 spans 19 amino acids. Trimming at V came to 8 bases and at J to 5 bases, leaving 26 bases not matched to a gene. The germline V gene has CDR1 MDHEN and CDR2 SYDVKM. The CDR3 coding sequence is TGTGCCAGCCCTCCCCCGGGGGCAGGGGGCCAGCGCTTAGCCCACGAGCAGTACTTC. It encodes CASPPPGAGGQRLAHEQYF.

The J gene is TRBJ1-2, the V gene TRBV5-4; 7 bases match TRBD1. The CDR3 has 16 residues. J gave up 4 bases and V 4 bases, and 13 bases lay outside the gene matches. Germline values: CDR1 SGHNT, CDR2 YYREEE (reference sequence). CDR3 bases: TGTGCCAGCAGCCCGGGACAGTCTTCGGGGATCTATGGCTACACCTTC. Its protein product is CASSPGQSSGIYGYTF.

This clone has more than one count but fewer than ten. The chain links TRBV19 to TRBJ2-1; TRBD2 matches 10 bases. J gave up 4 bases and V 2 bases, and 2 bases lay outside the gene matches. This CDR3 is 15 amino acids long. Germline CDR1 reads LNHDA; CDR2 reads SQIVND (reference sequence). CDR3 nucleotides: TGTGCCAGTAGTATAACTAGCGGGGAATACAATGAGCAGTTCTTC. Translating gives CASSITSGEYNEQFF.

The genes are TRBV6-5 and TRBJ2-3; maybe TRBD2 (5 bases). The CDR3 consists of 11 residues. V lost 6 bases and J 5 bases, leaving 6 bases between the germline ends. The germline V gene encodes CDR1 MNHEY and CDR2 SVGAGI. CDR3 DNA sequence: TGTGCCAGCAGCACTAGAGATACGCAGTATTTT. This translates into CASSTRDTQYF.

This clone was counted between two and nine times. As DNA, the CDR3 is TGTGCCAGTAGGACAGGGTCCGCTGAAGCTTTCTTT. Protein product: CASRTGSAEAFF. The V gene is TRBV19, the J gene TRBJ1-1; TRBD1 agrees at 7 bases. With 6 bases clipped from V and 6 bases from J, the junction kept 4 bases outside the gene matches. In germline, CDR1 is LNHDA, CDR2 SQIVND (reference sequence). The CDR3 contains 12 residues.

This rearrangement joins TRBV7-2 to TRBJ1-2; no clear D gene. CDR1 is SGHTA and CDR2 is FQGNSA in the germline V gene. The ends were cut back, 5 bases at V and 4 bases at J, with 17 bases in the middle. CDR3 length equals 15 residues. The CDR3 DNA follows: TGTGCCAGCAGCCCCAGGTCGACCATTCCCTATGGCTACACCTTC. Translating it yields CASSPRSTIPYGYTF.

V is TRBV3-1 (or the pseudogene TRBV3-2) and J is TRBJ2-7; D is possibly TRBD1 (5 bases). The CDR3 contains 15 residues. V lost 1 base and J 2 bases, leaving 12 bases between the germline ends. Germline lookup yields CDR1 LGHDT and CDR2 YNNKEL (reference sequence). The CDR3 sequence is CASSQVGEGAYEQYF. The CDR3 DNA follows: TGTGCCAGCAGCCAAGTAGGGGAAGGGGCCTACGAGCAGTACTTC.

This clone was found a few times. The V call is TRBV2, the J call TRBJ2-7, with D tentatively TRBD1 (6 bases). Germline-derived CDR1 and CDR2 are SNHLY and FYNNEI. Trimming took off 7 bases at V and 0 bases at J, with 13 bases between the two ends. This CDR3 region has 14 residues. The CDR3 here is CASTIRDTSYEQYF. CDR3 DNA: TGTGCCAGCACTATAAGGGACACCTCCTACGAGCAGTACTTC.

The CDR3 DNA is TGCAGCGGGTTACAGGGGGCTGAGACCCAGTACTTC. The encoded protein is CSGLQGAETQYF. The rearrangement links TRBV29-1 to TRBJ2-5, with 9 bases identical to TRBD1. Trimming at V came to 7 bases and at J to 5 bases, leaving 5 bases not matched to a gene. The CDR3 is 12 residues long. Per germline, CDR1 SQVTM and CDR2 ANQGSEA.

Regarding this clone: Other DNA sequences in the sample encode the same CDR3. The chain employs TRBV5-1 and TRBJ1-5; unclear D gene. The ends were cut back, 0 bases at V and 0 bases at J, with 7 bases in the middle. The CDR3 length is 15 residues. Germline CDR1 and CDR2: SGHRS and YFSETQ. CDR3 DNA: TGCGCCAGCAGCTTGGAGGGAGTTAGCAATCAGCCCCAGCATTTT. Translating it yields CASSLEGVSNQPQHF.

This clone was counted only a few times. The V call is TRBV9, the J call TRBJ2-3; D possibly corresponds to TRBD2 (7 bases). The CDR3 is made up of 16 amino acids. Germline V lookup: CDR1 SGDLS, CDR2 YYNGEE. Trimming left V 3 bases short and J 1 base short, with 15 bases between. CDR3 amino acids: CASSEDGGRGTDTQYF. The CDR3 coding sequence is TGTGCCAGCAGCGAGGACGGGGGGCGCGGCACAGATACGCAGTATTTT.

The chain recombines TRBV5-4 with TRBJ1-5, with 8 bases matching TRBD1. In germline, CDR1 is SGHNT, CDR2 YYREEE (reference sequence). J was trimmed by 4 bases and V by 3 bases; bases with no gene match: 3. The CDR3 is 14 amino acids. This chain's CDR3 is CASSSGTGNQPQHF. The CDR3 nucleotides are TGTGCCAGCAGCTCCGGGACAGGTAATCAGCCCCAGCATTTT.

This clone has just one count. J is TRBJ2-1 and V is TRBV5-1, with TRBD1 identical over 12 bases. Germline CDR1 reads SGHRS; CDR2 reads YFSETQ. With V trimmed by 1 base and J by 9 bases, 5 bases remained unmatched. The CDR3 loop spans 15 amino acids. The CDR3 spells CASSLLGQGASEQFF. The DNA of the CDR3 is TGCGCCAGCAGCTTGCTGGGACAGGGGGCTAGTGAGCAGTTCTTC.

DNA of the CDR3: TGTGCCAGCAGCCAAGAGACAGGCAATCAGCCCCAGCATTTT. This gives the protein CASSQETGNQPQHF. The rearrangement links TRBV3-1 (or the pseudogene TRBV3-2) to TRBJ1-5; possibly TRBD1 for D (5 bases). The germline V and J ends were trimmed by 0 bases and 2 bases, with 5 bases remaining between them. This CDR3 has 14 residues. In germline, CDR1 is LGHDT, CDR2 YNNKEL (reference sequence).

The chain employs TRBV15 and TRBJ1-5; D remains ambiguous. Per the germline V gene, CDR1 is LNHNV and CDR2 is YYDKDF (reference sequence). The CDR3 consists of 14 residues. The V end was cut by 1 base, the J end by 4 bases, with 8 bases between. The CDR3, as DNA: TGTGCCACCAGCAGAGTGGCGGGGAATCAGCCCCAGCATTTT. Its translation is CATSRVAGNQPQHF. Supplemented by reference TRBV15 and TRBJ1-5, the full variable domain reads DAMVIQNPRYQVTQFGKPVTLSCSQTLNHNVMYWYQQKSSQAPKLLFHYYDKDFNNEADTPDNFQSRRPNTSFCFLDIRSPGLGDTAMYLCATSRVAGNQPQHFGDGTRLSIL.

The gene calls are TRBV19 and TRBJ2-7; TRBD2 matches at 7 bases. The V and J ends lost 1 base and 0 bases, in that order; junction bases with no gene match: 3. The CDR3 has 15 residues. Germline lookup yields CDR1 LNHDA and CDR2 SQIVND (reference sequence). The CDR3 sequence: CASSIGLAASYEQYF. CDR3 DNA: TGTGCCAGTAGTATAGGACTAGCAGCCTCCTACGAGCAGTACTTC.

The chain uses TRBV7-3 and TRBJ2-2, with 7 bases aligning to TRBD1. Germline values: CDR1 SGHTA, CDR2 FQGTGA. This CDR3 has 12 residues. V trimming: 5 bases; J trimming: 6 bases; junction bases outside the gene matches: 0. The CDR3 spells CASSQGAGELFF. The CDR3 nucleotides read TGTGCCAGCAGCCAGGGGGCCGGGGAGCTGTTTTTT.

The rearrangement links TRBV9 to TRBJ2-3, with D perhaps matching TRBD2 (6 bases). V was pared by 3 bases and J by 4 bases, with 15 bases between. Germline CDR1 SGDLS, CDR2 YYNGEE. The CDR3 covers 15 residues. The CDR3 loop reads CASSARDSPSDTQYF. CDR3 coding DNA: TGTGCCAGCAGCGCGCGGGACTCCCCTTCAGATACGCAGTATTTT.